Below are 26 T cell receptor beta chains sequenced from a single sample in a study of blood T cell repertoires in COVID-19. Repertoires were generated with immunoSEQ multiplex PCR, while TCRdb's copy carries only in-frame clones and drops some. The sample lists 90,000 to 120,000 clones, approximately 84% occurring once. The sequencing input was peripheral blood. The receptors come from a human donor in a cohort sampled during active COVID-19.

This chain connects TRBV25-1 to TRBJ2-1; perhaps TRBD2 as D (5 bases). In germline, CDR1 is MGHDK, CDR2 SYGVNS. CDR3 length equals 11 residues. V dropped 4 bases and J dropped 14 bases, with 12 bases sitting between them. Written as DNA, the CDR3 is TGTGCCAGCAGTGTGCGGGCCGGGAAGTTCTTC. This translates into CASSVRAGKFF.

This clone has only one observation. This chain links TRBV15 with TRBJ1-5, with TRBD1 matching 7 bases. Germline V gene lookup returns CDR1 LNHNV and CDR2 YYDKDF (reference sequence). The ends lost 4 bases at V and 4 bases at J; junction bases unmatched: 10. The CDR3 loop spans 16 amino acids. CDR3 in amino acids: CATSIGLTGVNQPQHF. As DNA, the CDR3 is TGTGCCACCAGCATCGGATTAACAGGGGTTAATCAGCCCCAGCATTTT.

The gene calls are TRBV11-3 and TRBJ1-2, with 8 bases matching TRBD1. The trim removed 5 bases at V and 4 bases at J, leaving 3 bases unmatched. The length of the CDR3 is 13 residues. Germline V gene sequence: CDR1 SGHNT, CDR2 YENEEA. The CDR3 is CASSGDRGYGYTF. The CDR3 DNA sequence: TGTGCCAGCAGCGGAGACAGGGGCTATGGCTACACCTTC.

This clone was found once. The chain is built from TRBV2 and TRBJ1-6; D is undetermined. This CDR3 region has 15 residues. Per germline, CDR1 SNHLY and CDR2 FYNNEI. Trimming removed 7 bases from V and 1 base from J, with 11 bases in between. In DNA, the CDR3 is TGTGCCAGCACCGATTCGACATCCTATAATTCACCCCTCCACTTT. This sequence encodes CASTDSTSYNSPLHF. Together with reference TRBV2 and TRBJ1-6, the CDR3 gives the full variable domain: EPEVTQTPSHQVTQMGQEVILRCVPISNHLYFYWYRQILGQKVEFLVSFYNNEISEKSEIFDDQFSVERPDGSNFTLKIRSTKLEDSAMYFCASTDSTSYNSPLHFGNGTRLTVT.

The chain recombines TRBV27 with TRBJ2-3; D is unclear. The CDR3 covers 13 residues. In germline, CDR1 is MNHEY, CDR2 SMNVEV (reference sequence). V was cut by 5 bases and J by 2 bases, with 8 bases left in between. The CDR3 reads CASSTRYTDTQYF. The CDR3 DNA reads TGTGCCAGCAGTACACGATACACAGATACGCAGTATTTT.

This CDR3 is CASSQEWAISTDTQYF. DNA for the CDR3: TGTGCCAGCAGCCAAGAGTGGGCAATAAGCACAGATACGCAGTATTTT. V and J are TRBV3-1 (or the pseudogene TRBV3-2) and TRBJ2-3; D is undetermined. Germline values: CDR1 LGHDT, CDR2 YNNKEL (reference sequence). The ends were cut back, 0 bases at V and 0 bases at J, with 10 bases in the middle. The CDR3 spans 16 residues.

This clone has a single count. The rearrangement links TRBV2 to TRBJ2-4; 8 nucleotides align to TRBD1. V lost 4 bases and J lost 3; bases outside the gene matches: 2. There are 14 residues in the CDR3. Germline CDR1 is SNHLY and CDR2 is FYNNEI. This chain's CDR3 is CASSADRGKNIQYF. As DNA, the CDR3 is TGTGCCAGCAGTGCCGACAGGGGCAAAAACATTCAGTACTTC.

The chain carries TRBV15 and TRBJ1-2, with a weak D call TRBD1 (6 bases). Germline V gives CDR1 LNHNV, CDR2 YYDKDF (reference sequence). Trimming took 1 base from V and 0 from J, leaving 12 bases between them. The CDR3 extends over 16 amino acids. The CDR3 here is CATSRVGQTTNYGYTF. In nucleotides, the CDR3 is TGTGCCACCAGCAGAGTAGGACAGACCACTAACTATGGCTACACCTTC.

The V and J genes are TRBV2 and TRBJ1-4; no clear D. Trimming pared 6 bases from V and 5 bases from J, leaving 7 bases between. Germline CDR1 SNHLY, CDR2 FYNNEI. The CDR3 extends over 12 amino acids. The CDR3 is CASRSQNEKLFF. In nucleotides, the CDR3 is TGTGCCAGCAGGAGCCAAAATGAAAAACTGTTTTTT.

This clone was observed a single time. The rearrangement joins TRBV28 to TRBJ2-7, with 7 bases lining up with TRBD1. CDR1 and CDR2 from the germline V gene are MDHEN and SYDVKM. Unmatched junction bases numbered 10, after V lost 6 bases and J lost 5 bases. The CDR3 is made up of 14 amino acids. The CDR3 spells CASSRRQGSNEQYF. The CDR3 DNA reads as TGTGCCAGCAGCCGAAGACAGGGATCCAACGAGCAGTACTTC.

This chain connects TRBV6-5 to TRBJ1-2; TRBD1 might be the D (5 bases). CDR3 length: 14 amino acids. Germline V CDR1 and CDR2: MNHEY, SVGAGI. The V end lost 8 bases, the J end lost 5 bases, and 18 bases lay between the germline ends. CDR3 sequence reads: CASGGVSPQYGYTF. The CDR3 nucleotides read TGTGCCAGCGGAGGGGTCAGTCCACAATATGGCTACACCTTC.

The chain joins TRBV6-2 or TRBV6-3 to TRBJ1-1; no clear D gene. The CDR3 length is 14 residues. Germline assignment: CDR1 MNHEY and CDR2 SVGEGT. V was pared by 2 bases and J by 1 base, with 8 bases between. CDR3 DNA sequence: TGTGCCAGCAGTTACGCCCTGCGGAACACTGAAGCTTTCTTT. The encoded protein is CASSYALRNTEAFF.

This clone was recorded once. The chain links TRBV18 to TRBJ2-7; TRBD1 agrees at 9 bases. Germline CDR1 reads KGHSH; CDR2 reads LQKENI. This CDR3 region has 15 residues. With 3 bases clipped from V and 6 bases from J, the junction kept 9 bases outside the gene matches. The CDR3 loop is CASSPDRGSFLEQYF. CDR3 bases: TGTGCCAGCTCACCCGACAGGGGGTCTTTTCTCGAGCAGTACTTC.

The V call is TRBV5-1, the J call TRBJ2-2; D remains unclear. V was shortened by 0 bases and J by 2 bases, with 8 bases between the two germline ends. CDR3 length: 15 residues. Germline V gene lookup returns CDR1 SGHRS and CDR2 YFSETQ. The CDR3 bases are TGCGCCAGCAGCTTGGACACGATTAACACCGGGGAGCTGTTTTTT. Its translation: CASSLDTINTGELFF.

This chain uses TRBV19 with TRBJ1-5; 7 nucleotides match TRBD1. This CDR3 is built from 17 residues. V shed 1 base, J shed 7 bases, and the junction held 13 bases outside the gene matches. Per germline, CDR1 LNHDA and CDR2 SQIVND (reference sequence). The CDR3 protein is CASSIAVIDRAGQPQHF. The CDR3 DNA is TGTGCCAGTAGTATAGCCGTAATCGACAGGGCTGGGCAGCCCCAGCATTTT.

The chain has TRBV28 and TRBJ2-7; 7 bases fit TRBD1. This CDR3 is 17 amino acids long. Germline V CDR1 and CDR2: MDHEN, SYDVKM. V shed 8 bases and J 3 bases; nucleotides not matched to a gene: 19. CDR3 residues: CASFVRGETGTCYEQYF. The CDR3 nucleotides read TGTGCCAGCTTCGTACGAGGTGAGACAGGGACGTGCTACGAGCAGTACTTC.

This chain links TRBV2 with TRBJ2-7; possibly TRBD1 for D (6 bases). Germline-derived CDR1 and CDR2 are SNHLY and FYNNEI. The CDR3 has 13 residues. The ends were cut back, 4 bases at V and 2 bases at J, with 9 bases in the middle. The CDR3 is CASSGGHPYEQYF. CDR3 DNA sequence: TGTGCCAGCAGTGGGGGACACCCCTACGAGCAGTACTTC.

Note on this clone: In the same sample, other DNA sequences code for this CDR3. The genes are TRBV9 and TRBJ2-1; 11 bases agree with TRBD2. The CDR3 extends over 15 amino acids. CDR1 is SGDLS and CDR2 is YYNGEE in the germline V gene. The ends lost 3 bases at V and 4 bases at J; junction bases unmatched: 3. In DNA, the CDR3 is TGTGCCAGCAGCGCAGGGACTAGCGGTTACAATGAGCAGTTCTTC. It codes for CASSAGTSGYNEQFF.

The chain carries TRBV27 and TRBJ1-4, with D unclear. V was shortened by 11 bases and J by 5 bases, with 15 bases between the two germline ends. Germline assignment: CDR1 MNHEY and CDR2 SMNVEV (reference sequence). The CDR3 sequence is 13 residues long. The CDR3 DNA follows: TGTGCCTCCAAACGGGGAATGAATGAAAAACTGTTTTTT. It encodes CASKRGMNEKLFF.

The chain combines TRBV5-4 with TRBJ1-3; D remains unclear. Germline assignment: CDR1 SGHNT and CDR2 YYREEE (reference sequence). CDR3 length: 16 residues. V lost 0 bases to trimming and J lost 3 bases, with 13 bases between them. The CDR3 loop is CASSLAVAGIGNTIYF. CDR3 sequence (DNA): TGTGCCAGCAGCTTGGCGGTCGCGGGAATTGGAAACACCATATATTTT.

This clone was counted only a few times. This chain uses TRBV6-2 or TRBV6-3 with TRBJ1-1; 7 bases match TRBD1. V shed 2 bases, J shed 8 bases, and the junction held 5 bases outside the gene matches. Germline CDR1 and CDR2: MNHEY and SVGEGT. CDR3 length: 13 amino acids. The CDR3 region is CASSYGTDREAFF. DNA of the CDR3: TGTGCCAGCAGTTACGGGACGGACAGGGAAGCTTTCTTT.

This rearrangement joins TRBV11-3 to TRBJ2-2; tentatively, D is TRBD1 (5 bases). This CDR3 region has 15 residues. Germline CDR1 reads SGHNT; CDR2 reads YENEEA. V was clipped by 0 bases and J by 4 bases, with 9 bases between them. For the CDR3, the DNA is TGTGCCAGCAGCTTAGAACCTAGGGGCACCGGGGAGCTGTTTTTT. This sequence encodes CASSLEPRGTGELFF. The whole variable domain, filled in from reference TRBV11-3 and TRBJ2-2, reads EAGVVQSPRYKIIEKKQPVAFWCNPISGHNTLYWYLQNLGQGPELLIRYENEEAVDDSQLPKDRFSAERLKGVDSTLKIQPAELGDSAVYLCASSLEPRGTGELFFGEGSRLTVL.

The chain links TRBV5-1 to TRBJ2-1; 11 positions agree with TRBD1. The V gene's germline CDR1 is SGHRS and CDR2 YFSETQ. V dropped 5 bases and J dropped 6; count of bases not matched to a gene: 25. CDR3 length equals 21 residues. CDR3 DNA sequence: TGCGCCAGCAGGTCTACCGGGACAGGGGGTTTAGCGGTCCTTAATCGCAATGAGCAGTTCTTC. Encoded protein: CASRSTGTGGLAVLNRNEQFF.

The chain uses TRBV2 and TRBJ2-1; possibly TRBD1 for D (5 bases). The CDR3 runs to 14 residues. V was trimmed by 7 bases and J by 7 bases, leaving 17 bases between them. From germline, CDR1 is SNHLY and CDR2 FYNNEI. CDR3 region: CASTRPPRGNEQFF. The CDR3 DNA follows: TGTGCCAGCACCCGGCCACCAAGGGGTAATGAGCAGTTCTTC.

This chain joins TRBV10-2 and TRBJ2-7, with 7 bases aligning to TRBD1. From germline, CDR1 is WSHSY and CDR2 SAAADI. After removal of 3 bases from V and 2 bases from J, the junction contained 4 bases not matched to a gene. The CDR3 has 14 amino acids. The CDR3 DNA follows: TGCGCCAGCAGTGAAGGGACAGCCCCCTACGAGCAGTACTTC. This sequence encodes CASSEGTAPYEQYF.

V usage is TRBV19 and J usage is TRBJ1-1; a weak D match, TRBD1 (5 bases). Trimming shortened V by 7 bases and J by 0 bases, and 15 bases separated the two germline ends. Per germline, CDR1 LNHDA and CDR2 SQIVND (reference sequence). The CDR3 loop spans 15 amino acids. The DNA of the CDR3 is TGTGCCAGTATTTCGCCGGGCAGGGTGAACACTGAAGCTTTCTTT. This gives the protein CASISPGRVNTEAFF.